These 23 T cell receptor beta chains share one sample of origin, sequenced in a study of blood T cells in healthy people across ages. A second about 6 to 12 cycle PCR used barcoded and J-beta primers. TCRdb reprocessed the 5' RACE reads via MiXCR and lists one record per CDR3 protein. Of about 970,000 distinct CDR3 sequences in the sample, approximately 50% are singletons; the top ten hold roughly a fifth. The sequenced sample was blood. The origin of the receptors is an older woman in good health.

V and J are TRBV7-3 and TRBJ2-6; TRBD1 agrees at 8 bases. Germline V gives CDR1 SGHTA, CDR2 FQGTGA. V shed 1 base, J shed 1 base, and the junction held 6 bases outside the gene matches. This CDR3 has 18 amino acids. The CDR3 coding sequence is TGTGCCAGCAGCTTAAATGCAGGGGGCGTTTCTGGGGCCAACGTCCTGACTTTC. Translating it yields CASSLNAGGVSGANVLTF.

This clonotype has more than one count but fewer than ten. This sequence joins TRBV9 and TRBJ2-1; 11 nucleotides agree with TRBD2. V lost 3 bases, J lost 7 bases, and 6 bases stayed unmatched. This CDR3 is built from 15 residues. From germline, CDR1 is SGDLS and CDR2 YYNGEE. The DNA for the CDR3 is TGTGCCAGCAGCGGTAGCGGGAGGGCCAGTAATGAGCAGTTCTTC. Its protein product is CASSGSGRASNEQFF.

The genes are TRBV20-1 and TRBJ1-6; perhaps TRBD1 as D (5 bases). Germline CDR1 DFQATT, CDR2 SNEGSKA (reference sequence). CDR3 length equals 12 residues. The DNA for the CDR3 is TGCAGCATTCGGACAAGTAATTCACCCCTCCACTTT. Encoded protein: CSIRTSNSPLHF.

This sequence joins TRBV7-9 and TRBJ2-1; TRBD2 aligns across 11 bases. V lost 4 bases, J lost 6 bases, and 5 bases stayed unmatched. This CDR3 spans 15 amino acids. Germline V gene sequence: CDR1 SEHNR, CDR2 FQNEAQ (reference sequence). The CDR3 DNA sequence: TGTGCCAGCAGCTGGGGACTAGCGGAAGGCAATGAGCAGTTCTTC. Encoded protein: CASSWGLAEGNEQFF.

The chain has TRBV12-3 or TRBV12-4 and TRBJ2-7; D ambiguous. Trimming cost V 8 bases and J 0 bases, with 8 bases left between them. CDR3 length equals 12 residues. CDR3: CASGKYSYEQYF. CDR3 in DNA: TGTGCCAGCGGGAAATACTCCTACGAGCAGTACTTC.

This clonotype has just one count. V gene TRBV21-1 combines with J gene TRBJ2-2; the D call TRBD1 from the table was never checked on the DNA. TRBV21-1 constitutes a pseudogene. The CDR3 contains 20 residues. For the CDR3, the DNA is TGTGCCAGTAGACCTTACCAGGGGACAGGGGGCGGAGAGGCCACCGGGGAGCTGTTTTTT. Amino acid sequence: CASRPYQGTGGGEATGELFF.

The CDR3 nucleotides read TGTGCCAGCAGTTCGTTAGCGGGAGGCCTGGGGTTCTTC. As protein: CASSSLAGGLGFF. This chain connects TRBV6-5 to TRBJ2-1, with 10 bases identical to TRBD2. The junction had 9 bases not matched to a gene; V was cut back by 4 bases and J by 15 bases. There are 13 residues in the CDR3. CDR1 and CDR2 from the germline V gene are MNHEY and SVGAGI.

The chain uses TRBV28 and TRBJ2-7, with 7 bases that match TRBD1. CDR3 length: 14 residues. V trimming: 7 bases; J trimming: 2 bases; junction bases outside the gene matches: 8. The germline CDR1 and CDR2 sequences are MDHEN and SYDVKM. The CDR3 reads CASISPQGAYEQYF. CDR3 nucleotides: TGTGCCAGCATCTCCCCGCAGGGGGCCTACGAGCAGTACTTC.

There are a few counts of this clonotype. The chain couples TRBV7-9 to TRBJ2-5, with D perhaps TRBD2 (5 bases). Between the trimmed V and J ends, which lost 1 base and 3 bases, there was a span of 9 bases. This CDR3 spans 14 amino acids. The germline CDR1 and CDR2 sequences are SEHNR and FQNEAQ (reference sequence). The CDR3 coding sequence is TGTGCCAGCAGCTTAGGCGCAGCGGAAGAGACCCAGTACTTC. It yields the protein CASSLGAAEETQYF.

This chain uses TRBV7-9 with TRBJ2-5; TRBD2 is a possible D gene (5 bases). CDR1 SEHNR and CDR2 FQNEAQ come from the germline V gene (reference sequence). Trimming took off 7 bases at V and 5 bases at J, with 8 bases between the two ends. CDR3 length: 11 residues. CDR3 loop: CASTGMETQYF. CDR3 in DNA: TGTGCCAGCACGGGAATGGAGACCCAGTACTTC.

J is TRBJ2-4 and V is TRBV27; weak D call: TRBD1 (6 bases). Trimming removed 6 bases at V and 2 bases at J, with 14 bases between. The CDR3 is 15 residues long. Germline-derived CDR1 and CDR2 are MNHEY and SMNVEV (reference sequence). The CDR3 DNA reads TGTGCCAGCAGCCGAAACAGGGACCCCAAAAACATTCAGTACTTC. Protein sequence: CASSRNRDPKNIQYF.

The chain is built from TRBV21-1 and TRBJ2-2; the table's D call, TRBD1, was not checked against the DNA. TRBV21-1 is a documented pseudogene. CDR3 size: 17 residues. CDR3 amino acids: CASSKDSSGKGTGELFF. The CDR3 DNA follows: TGTGCCAGCAGCAAAGATTCGAGCGGAAAGGGCACCGGGGAGCTGTTTTTT.

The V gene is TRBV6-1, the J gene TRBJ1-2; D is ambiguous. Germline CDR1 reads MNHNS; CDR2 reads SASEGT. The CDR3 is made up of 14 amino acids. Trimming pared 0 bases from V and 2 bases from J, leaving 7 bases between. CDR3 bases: TGTGCCAGCAGTGAAGCGCCCGTAAACTATGGCTACACCTTC. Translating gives CASSEAPVNYGYTF.

CDR3 residues: CASSSRGAPHYGYTF. The DNA for the CDR3 is TGTGCCAGCAGTTCTCGGGGAGCTCCACACTATGGCTACACCTTC. The chain is built from TRBV28 and TRBJ1-2; the D is unclear. The V end lost 4 bases, the J end lost 3 bases, and 15 bases lay between the germline ends. CDR3 length equals 15 residues. CDR1 MDHEN and CDR2 SYDVKM come from the germline V gene.

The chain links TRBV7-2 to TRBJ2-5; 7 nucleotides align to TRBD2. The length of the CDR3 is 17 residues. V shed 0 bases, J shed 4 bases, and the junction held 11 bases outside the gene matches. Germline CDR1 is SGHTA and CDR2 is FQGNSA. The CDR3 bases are TGTGCCAGCAGCTTAGCCTTTGGTGCGGGAGTGGCAGAGACCCAGTACTTC. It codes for CASSLAFGAGVAETQYF.

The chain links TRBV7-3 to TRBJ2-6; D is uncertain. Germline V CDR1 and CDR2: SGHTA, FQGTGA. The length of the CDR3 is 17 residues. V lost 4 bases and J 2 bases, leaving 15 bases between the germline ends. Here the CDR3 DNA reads TGTGCCAGCAGCTCGGACGGATCCATCCCTGGGGCCAACGTCCTGACTTTC. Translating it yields CASSSDGSIPGANVLTF. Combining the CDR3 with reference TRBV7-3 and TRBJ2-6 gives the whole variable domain GAGVSQTPSNKVTEKGKYVELRCDPISGHTALYWYRQSLGQGPEFLIYFQGTGAADDSGLPNDRFFAVRPEGSVSTLKIQRTERGDSAVYLCASSSDGSIPGANVLTFGAGSRLTVL.

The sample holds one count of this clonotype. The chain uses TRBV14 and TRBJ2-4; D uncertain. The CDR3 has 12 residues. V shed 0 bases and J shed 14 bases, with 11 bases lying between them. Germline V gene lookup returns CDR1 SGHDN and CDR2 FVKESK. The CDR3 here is CASSQDIDRKYF. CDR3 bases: TGTGCCAGCAGCCAAGATATCGATAGAAAGTACTTC.

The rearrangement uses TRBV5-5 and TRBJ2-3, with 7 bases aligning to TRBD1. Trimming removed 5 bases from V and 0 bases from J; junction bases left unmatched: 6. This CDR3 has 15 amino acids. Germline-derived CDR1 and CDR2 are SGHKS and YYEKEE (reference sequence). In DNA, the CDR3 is TGTGCCAGCAGTACTGGACAGGCCAGCACAGATACGCAGTATTTT. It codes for CASSTGQASTDTQYF.

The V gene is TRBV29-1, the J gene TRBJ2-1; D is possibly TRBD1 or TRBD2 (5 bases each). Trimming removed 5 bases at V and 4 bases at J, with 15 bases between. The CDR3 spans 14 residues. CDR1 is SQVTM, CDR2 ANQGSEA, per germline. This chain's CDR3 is CSVLRAGAYNEQFF. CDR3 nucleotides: TGCAGCGTTCTCAGGGCGGGCGCATACAATGAGCAGTTCTTC.

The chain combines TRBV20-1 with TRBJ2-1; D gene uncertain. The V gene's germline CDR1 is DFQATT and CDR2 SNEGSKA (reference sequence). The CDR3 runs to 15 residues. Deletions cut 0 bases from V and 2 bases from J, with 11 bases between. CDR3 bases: TGCAGTGCTAGAGATTGGAGAGATACCTACAATGAGCAGTTCTTC. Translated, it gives CSARDWRDTYNEQFF.

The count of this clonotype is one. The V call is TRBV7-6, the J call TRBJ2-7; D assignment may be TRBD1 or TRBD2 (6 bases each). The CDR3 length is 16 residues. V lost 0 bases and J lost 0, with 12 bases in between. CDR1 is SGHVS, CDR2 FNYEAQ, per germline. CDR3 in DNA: TGTGCCAGCAGCTTAGCGGAGGGGGGCCTCTCCTACGAGCAGTACTTC. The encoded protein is CASSLAEGGLSYEQYF.

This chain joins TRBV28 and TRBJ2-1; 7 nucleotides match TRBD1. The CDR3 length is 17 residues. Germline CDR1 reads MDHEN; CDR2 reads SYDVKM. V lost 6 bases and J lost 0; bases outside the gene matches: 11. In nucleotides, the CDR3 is TGTGCCAGCAGACAAAACAGGGGAAGGGCCTCCTACAATGAGCAGTTCTTC. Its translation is CASRQNRGRASYNEQFF.

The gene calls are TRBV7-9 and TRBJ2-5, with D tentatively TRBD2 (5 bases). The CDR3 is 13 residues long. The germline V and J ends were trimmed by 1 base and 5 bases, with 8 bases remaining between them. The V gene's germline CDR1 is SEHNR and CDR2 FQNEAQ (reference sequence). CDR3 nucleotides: TGTGCCAGCAGCTTAGTGGTAGCGGAGACCCAGTACTTC. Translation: CASSLVVAETQYF. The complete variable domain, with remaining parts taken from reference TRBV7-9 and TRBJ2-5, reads DTGVSQNPRHKITKRGQNVTFRCDPISEHNRLYWYRQTLGQGPEFLTYFQNEAQLEKSRLLSDRFSAERPKGSFSTLEIQRTEQGDSAMYLCASSLVVAETQYFGPGTRLLVL.